The clone carrying this T cell receptor beta chain came up many times. V lost 1 base to trimming and J lost 0 bases; unmatched junction nucleotides: 4. The CDR3 covers 16 residues. Per the germline V gene, CDR1 is KGHSH and CDR2 is LQKENI. The sample comes from a study of blood T cell repertoires in COVID-19. Background on the study: Collection of acute and convalescent COVID-19 samples took place in the United States, Italy and Spain. T cells, B-cell-depleted T cells, or PBMCs supplied cDNA or gDNA.

Original handling: Using reference gene primer amplification, nucleated cell counts were estimated. TCRdb's table, derived via immunoSEQ multiplex PCR, lists solely in-frame clones and lacks some. From that table come the V and J calls and clone size; the DNA was used to work out D and trimming. The profile shows about 150,000 clones, 65% to 85% of them singletons. This rearrangement joins TRBV18 to TRBJ2-7, with 9 nucleotides matching TRBD1. Material: peripheral blood. The clonotype was recovered from an older man with active or convalescent COVID-19. The CDR3 DNA is TGTGCCAGCTCACCACAGGACAGGGGATCCTCCTACGAGCAGTACTTC. Amino acids: CASSPQDRGSSYEQYF.